Below are 11 T cell receptor beta chains sequenced from a single sample in a study of spatial heterogeneity in lung cancer. General study points: For expanded intratumoral alpha and beta TCRs, counts tracked tumor mutation counts.

Each CDR3 protein is one row after TCRdb ran MiXCR on the 5' RACE reads. The sample contains about 10,000 distinct CDR3 sequences, around 7.3% of which appear only once. The time point here: sample taken at primary tumor resection. These receptors lack a known antigen. Sequencing used lung tumor tissue, obtained at surgery. These receptors came from a male donor with early-stage non-small cell lung cancer.

This clonotype is medium-sized. V usage is TRBV7-3 and J usage is TRBJ2-1; 7 bases align to TRBD2. With 4 bases clipped from V and 4 bases from J, the junction kept 7 bases outside the gene matches. The CDR3 runs to 15 residues. The germline CDR1 and CDR2 sequences are SGHTA and FQGTGA. The CDR3 DNA is TGTGCCAGCAGCTCCCTGGGGGGGTCTTACAATGAGCAGTTCTTC. This codes for CASSSLGGSYNEQFF.

This clonotype has ten or more counts. The chain couples TRBV21-1 to TRBJ2-7. TRBV21-1 is a pseudogene locus. The CDR3 spans 13 residues. In nucleotides, the CDR3 is TGTGCCAGCAGCAAAGGAGAGGCCTACGAGCAGTACTTC. Its translation is CASSKGEAYEQYF.

This clonotype was detected a few times. The V gene is TRBV7-3, the J gene TRBJ1-1, with TRBD1 identical over 7 bases. Germline values: CDR1 SGHTA, CDR2 FQGTGA. The CDR3 sequence is 12 residues long. V lost 5 bases, J lost 7 bases, and 4 bases stayed unmatched. CDR3 amino acids: CASSQQGGEAFF. The CDR3 region has the DNA TGTGCCAGCAGCCAGCAGGGGGGTGAAGCTTTCTTT.

This clonotype has a count of ten or more. This chain joins TRBV6-6 and TRBJ1-5; TRBD1 matches at 7 bases. The CDR3 length is 21 residues. The V gene's germline CDR1 is MNHNY and CDR2 SVGAGI (reference sequence). The V gene end was trimmed by 5 bases and the J gene end by 1 base; junction bases not matched to a gene: 23. CDR3 in DNA: TGTGCCAGCAGTACCCCTAGGGGGCGGGGGGTGACCGGGCTAAGCAATCAGCCCCAGCATTTT. It is translated as CASSTPRGRGVTGLSNQPQHF.

In its sample, this clonotype is medium-sized. The chain carries TRBV5-5 and TRBJ1-6; D uncertain. Germline V gene sequence: CDR1 SGHKS, CDR2 YYEKEE (reference sequence). The CDR3 consists of 15 residues. V gave up 0 bases and J gave up 14 bases, with 18 bases separating them. The CDR3 coding sequence is TGTGCCAGCAGCTTGGAAGGAGCCTACCTTGGATCCCTCCACTTT. Its protein product is CASSLEGAYLGSLHF.

The rearrangement joins TRBV20-1 to TRBJ2-7; D is ambiguous. The CDR3 runs 14 residues. The ends were cut back, 3 bases at V and 2 bases at J, with 14 bases in the middle. Germline CDR1 reads DFQATT; CDR2 reads SNEGSKA (reference sequence). The chain's CDR3 is CSARTADAPYEQYF. DNA for the CDR3: TGCAGTGCTAGGACGGCGGATGCCCCCTACGAGCAGTACTTC.

This clonotype was seen repeatedly, ten times or more. The chain uses TRBV20-1 and TRBJ2-5; TRBD2 matches at 9 bases. Germline V CDR1 and CDR2: DFQATT, SNEGSKA (reference sequence). This CDR3 has 15 residues. With 1 base clipped from V and 5 bases from J, the junction kept 8 bases outside the gene matches. CDR3 loop: CSARARGRASETQYF. The CDR3 DNA reads TGCAGTGCTAGAGCACGCGGGAGGGCCTCGGAGACCCAGTACTTC.

The chain uses TRBV24-1 and TRBJ2-3; TRBD2 aligns across 12 bases. Germline values: CDR1 KGHDR, CDR2 SFDVKD. Trimming took 0 bases from V and 4 from J; bases not matched to a gene: 4. The CDR3 spans 17 residues. CDR3 in DNA: TGTGCCACCAGTGATTTGGGACTAGCGGGAAAAGCAGATACGCAGTATTTT. This sequence encodes CATSDLGLAGKADTQYF.

This clonotype appeared once. It may be a read error: a sequence one base away is much more abundant. This rearrangement joins TRBV7-3 to TRBJ2-1, with 9 bases fitting TRBD2. The V and J ends lost 4 bases and 6 bases, in that order; junction bases with no gene match: 7. From germline, CDR1 is SGHTA and CDR2 FQGTGA. The CDR3 contains 15 residues. In nucleotides, the CDR3 is TGTGCCAGCAGCTCCCGGCTAGCGGGAACCAATGAGCAGTTCTTC. This codes for CASSSRLAGTNEQFF.

There are many counts of this clonotype. The rearrangement uses TRBV18 and TRBJ2-7; TRBD1 matches 8 bases. The CDR3 totals 16 residues. Germline CDR1 KGHSH, CDR2 LQKENI. V dropped 3 bases and J dropped 5; count of bases not matched to a gene: 12. The CDR3 DNA follows: TGTGCCAGCTCACCCTTTACAGGGGGTGTTACGGACGAGCAGTACTTC. This codes for CASSPFTGGVTDEQYF.

This clonotype has only a few counts. This rearrangement joins TRBV19 to TRBJ2-2; D is unresolved. CDR1 LNHDA and CDR2 SQIVND come from the germline V gene (reference sequence). This CDR3 comprises 12 residues. Trimming shortened V by 3 bases and J by 6 bases, and 5 bases separated the two germline ends. DNA for the CDR3: TGTGCCAGTAGTATCTCGTCCGGGGAGCTGTTTTTT. Protein product: CASSISSGELFF.